Below, 32 T cell receptor beta chains from the same sample are listed, as sequenced in a study of shared T cell receptors in the human thymus. Only in-frame clones appear in the TCRdb table, and some are missing; sequencing was by immunoSEQ multiplex PCR. The sample lists roughly 700,000 clones; roughly 90% were seen once. These sequences were also reported in another study, on human thymus T cells.

Sequencing used thymocytes. Receptors were obtained from a boy in the first two years of life with a congenital heart defect.

The chain uses TRBV5-4 and TRBJ1-5; D unclear. V was clipped by 3 bases and J by 5 bases, with 9 bases between them. Germline-derived CDR1 and CDR2 are SGHNT and YYREEE (reference sequence). This CDR3 contains 13 residues. The chain's CDR3 is CASSSRAYQPQHF. The CDR3 DNA is TGTGCCAGCAGCTCGAGGGCTTATCAGCCCCAGCATTTT. Using reference TRBV5-4 and TRBJ1-5 for the parts outside the CDR3, the full variable domain is ETGVTQSPTHLIKTRGQQVTLRCSSQSGHNTVSWYQQALGQGPQFIFQYYREEENGRGNFPPRFSGLQFPNYSSELNVNALELDDSALYLCASSSRAYQPQHFGDGTRLSIL.

The chain combines TRBV11-3 with TRBJ2-7; D unclear. This CDR3 has 14 amino acids. V lost 1 base, J lost 7 bases, and 14 bases lay in between. CDR1 and CDR2 (germline): SGHNT, YENEEA. The DNA of the CDR3 is TGTGCCAGCAGCTTAGTTTCTACCATATGGGAGCAGTACTTC. It yields the protein CASSLVSTIWEQYF.

The genes are TRBV28 and TRBJ1-2, with TRBD1 matching over 7 bases. Trimming removed 3 bases from V and 4 bases from J; junction bases left unmatched: 8. The germline V gene has CDR1 MDHEN and CDR2 SYDVKM. The CDR3 is made up of 15 amino acids. The CDR3 nucleotides read TGTGCCAGCAGTTTTCCGACAGCAGGGGGCTATGGCTACACCTTC. It translates to CASSFPTAGGYGYTF.

The chain recombines TRBV5-1 with TRBJ2-2; 8 nucleotides line up with TRBD2. V dropped 4 bases and J dropped 2; count of bases not matched to a gene: 10. Germline CDR1 reads SGHRS; CDR2 reads YFSETQ. The CDR3 contains 17 residues. CDR3 region: CASSHRRLASNTGELFF. The DNA for the CDR3 is TGCGCCAGCAGCCACCGAAGACTAGCGTCCAACACCGGGGAGCTGTTTTTT.

The chain is built from TRBV6-5 and TRBJ2-7; D call uncertain. Germline V gene sequence: CDR1 MNHEY, CDR2 SVGAGI. The CDR3 loop spans 15 amino acids. The germline V and J ends were trimmed by 5 bases and 2 bases, with 16 bases remaining between them. The CDR3 region has the DNA TGTGCCAGCAGTACCCTCCTGGGCCCTACCTACGAGCAGTACTTC. Translation gives CASSTLLGPTYEQYF.

This rearrangement joins TRBV19 to TRBJ2-5, with a weak D call TRBD1 (6 bases). CDR3 length equals 14 residues. Trimming left V 3 bases short and J 1 base short, with 9 bases between. Germline-derived CDR1 and CDR2 are LNHDA and SQIVND (reference sequence). The CDR3 sequence: CASSIGRGQETQYF. Written as DNA, the CDR3 is TGTGCCAGTAGTATTGGCAGGGGCCAAGAGACCCAGTACTTC. Supplemented by reference TRBV19 and TRBJ2-5, the full variable domain reads DGGITQSPKYLFRKEGQNVTLSCEQNLNHDAMYWYRQDPGQGLRLIYYSQIVNDFQKGDIAEGYSVSREKKESFPLTVTSAQKNPTAFYLCASSIGRGQETQYFGPGTRLLVL.

This chain joins TRBV10-3 and TRBJ1-3; perhaps TRBD1 as D (5 bases). Germline CDR1 and CDR2: ENHRY and SYGVKD. V was trimmed by 7 bases and J by 4 bases, leaving 11 bases between them. The CDR3 is made up of 13 amino acids. This CDR3 reads CAIKQTDGNTIYF. Here the CDR3 DNA reads TGTGCCATCAAGCAGACAGACGGAAACACCATATATTTT.

The J gene is TRBJ1-1, the V gene TRBV6-1; 7 positions agree with TRBD1. CDR3 size: 17 residues. Trimming cost V 2 bases and J 0 bases; bases outside gene matches: 9. Germline V gene sequence: CDR1 MNHNS, CDR2 SASEGT. CDR3 sequence reads: CASSELLQGPMNTEAFF. The CDR3 region has the DNA TGTGCCAGCAGTGAACTCCTACAGGGGCCGATGAACACTGAAGCTTTCTTT.

This rearrangement joins TRBV2 to TRBJ2-3; no definite D call. This CDR3 comprises 11 residues. Germline V CDR1 and CDR2: SNHLY, FYNNEI. Trimming shortened V by 8 bases and J by 5 bases, and 8 bases separated the two germline ends. CDR3 loop: CASALRDTQYF. In DNA, the CDR3 is TGTGCCAGCGCACTTAGAGATACGCAGTATTTT.

V usage is TRBV28 and J usage is TRBJ1-5; D might be TRBD1 (6 bases). Trimming stripped 5 bases from V and 1 base from J, with 9 bases between. Germline CDR1 MDHEN, CDR2 SYDVKM. The CDR3 is 14 amino acids. DNA for the CDR3: TGTGCCAGCAGTCGGACAGACAGCAATCAGCCCCAGCATTTT. It yields the protein CASSRTDSNQPQHF. The full variable domain, in which reference TRBV28 and TRBJ1-5 provide the parts outside the CDR3, is DVKVTQSSRYLVKRTGEKVFLECVQDMDHENMFWYRQDPGLGLRLIYFSYDVKMKEKGDIPEGYSVSREKKERFSLILESASTNQTSMYLCASSRTDSNQPQHFGDGTRLSIL.

The J gene is TRBJ2-7, the V gene TRBV5-6; D remains unclear. V dropped 4 bases and J dropped 2 bases, with 19 bases sitting between them. The CDR3 length is 16 residues. The germline V gene encodes CDR1 SGHDT and CDR2 YYEEEE. This CDR3 reads CASSPTPDSNPYEQYF. CDR3 coding DNA: TGTGCCAGCAGCCCAACGCCCGACTCTAACCCCTACGAGCAGTACTTC.

The chain is built from TRBV19 and TRBJ2-2, with D maybe TRBD1 (6 bases). The length of the CDR3 is 17 residues. Deletions cut 1 base from V and 2 bases from J, with 14 bases between. Germline V gives CDR1 LNHDA, CDR2 SQIVND (reference sequence). The CDR3 sequence is CASSIAVGTPNTGELFF. The DNA for the CDR3 is TGTGCCAGTAGTATAGCGGTCGGGACACCTAACACCGGGGAGCTGTTTTTT.

The rearrangement joins TRBV6-4 to TRBJ2-2; 8 bases are shared with TRBD2. With 6 bases clipped from V and 4 bases from J, the junction kept 10 bases outside the gene matches. In germline, CDR1 is MRHNA, CDR2 SNTAGT. This CDR3 contains 16 residues. CDR3 region: CASSPSGTSSTGELFF. The DNA for the CDR3 is TGTGCCAGCAGCCCTTCCGGGACTAGTAGCACCGGGGAGCTGTTTTTT.

The V gene is TRBV7-6, the J gene TRBJ2-2, with 14 bases that match TRBD2. This CDR3 is built from 18 residues. Looked up from germline, CDR1 is SGHVS and CDR2 is FNYEAQ. J lost 0 bases, V lost 4 bases, and 4 bases had no gene match. The CDR3 here is CASSWRTSGGSNTGELFF. CDR3 nucleotides: TGTGCCAGCAGCTGGAGGACTAGCGGGGGGTCGAACACCGGGGAGCTGTTTTTT.

The rearrangement links TRBV7-2 to TRBJ2-1; 10 bases align to TRBD2. In germline, CDR1 is SGHTA, CDR2 FQGNSA. The ends lost 1 base at V and 9 bases at J; junction bases unmatched: 3. The CDR3 spans 14 residues. The CDR3 protein is CASSLGASGSEQFF. The CDR3 region has the DNA TGTGCCAGCAGCTTAGGGGCTAGCGGGAGTGAGCAGTTCTTC.

Worth noting for this clone: In the same sample, other DNA sequences code for this CDR3. The rearrangement uses TRBV5-4 and TRBJ2-7; D remains ambiguous. The ends were cut back, 4 bases at V and 5 bases at J, with 10 bases in the middle. The CDR3 totals 12 residues. Germline V CDR1 and CDR2: SGHNT, YYREEE (reference sequence). For the CDR3, the DNA is TGTGCCAGCAGCCCTACTCCGGACGAGCAGTACTTC. This translates into CASSPTPDEQYF.

This clone appeared a single time. V usage is TRBV5-6 and J usage is TRBJ1-6; no definite D call. Germline CDR1 is SGHDT and CDR2 is YYEEEE. The CDR3 is 17 residues long. V dropped 1 base and J dropped 7 bases, with 18 bases sitting between them. The CDR3 nucleotides are TGTGCCAGCAGCTTGTCATCCGCGGGAGAACCGAATTCACCCCTCCACTTT. It encodes CASSLSSAGEPNSPLHF.

The V gene is TRBV30, the J gene TRBJ1-5, with D perhaps TRBD1 (5 bases). The V gene's germline CDR1 is GTSNPN and CDR2 SVGIG (reference sequence). The V gene lost 0 bases and the J gene lost 10 bases, with 19 bases spanning the gap. The length of the CDR3 is 15 residues. The CDR3 region has the DNA TGTGCCTGGAGTGTTGCGGGACCGCCAGGGTGTCCCCAGCATTTT. Amino acid sequence: CAWSVAGPPGCPQHF.

V is TRBV2 and J is TRBJ2-1, with D unclear. The CDR3 has 15 residues. V lost 4 bases and J 8 bases, leaving 18 bases between the germline ends. Germline V lookup: CDR1 SNHLY, CDR2 FYNNEI. CDR3 sequence reads: CASSGVTGLHDEQFF. The CDR3 DNA reads TGTGCCAGCAGTGGGGTGACGGGTCTTCACGATGAGCAGTTCTTC.

The chain is built from TRBV5-4 and TRBJ2-1; 9 bases line up with TRBD1. V dropped 4 bases and J dropped 5; count of bases not matched to a gene: 7. The CDR3 is 15 amino acids. The germline CDR1 and CDR2 sequences are SGHNT and YYREEE (reference sequence). For the CDR3, the DNA is TGTGCCAGCAGCCGACGGGACAGGGCCCACAATGAGCAGTTCTTC. Protein product: CASSRRDRAHNEQFF.

The chain combines TRBV18 with TRBJ2-7; TRBD1 matches at 8 bases. The CDR3 contains 19 residues. J lost 4 bases, V lost 0 bases, and 17 bases had no gene match. The germline gives CDR1 KGHSH, CDR2 LQKENI. The CDR3 protein is CASSPPDRGSEATDYEQYF. CDR3 nucleotide sequence: TGTGCCAGCTCACCACCAGACAGGGGTTCAGAGGCGACGGATTACGAGCAGTACTTC. Filled out from reference TRBV18 and TRBJ2-7, the complete variable domain reads NAGVMQNPRHLVRRRGQEARLRCSPMKGHSHVYWYRQLPEEGLKFMVYLQKENIIDESGMPKERFSAEFPKEGPSILRIQQVVRGDSAAYFCASSPPDRGSEATDYEQYFGPGTRLTVT.

This clone was seen a single time. The chain joins TRBV14 to TRBJ2-6; D is undetermined. Germline lookup yields CDR1 SGHDN and CDR2 FVKESK. CDR3 length equals 11 residues. Between the trimmed V and J ends, which lost 6 bases and 8 bases, there was a span of 5 bases. The chain's CDR3 is CASSPSNVLTF. CDR3 nucleotide sequence: TGTGCCAGCAGTCCTTCCAACGTCCTGACTTTC. The variable domain in full, with the rest retrieved from reference TRBV14 and TRBJ2-6, is EAGVTQFPSHSVIEKGQTVTLRCDPISGHDNLYWYRRVMGKEIKFLLHFVKESKQDESGMPNNRFLAERTGGTYSTLKVQPAELEDSGVYFCASSPSNVLTFGAGSRLTVL.

This chain connects TRBV28 to TRBJ2-7, with 8 bases that match TRBD1. CDR3 length: 15 residues. Germline loops: CDR1 MDHEN, CDR2 SYDVKM. V lost 5 bases to trimming and J lost 4 bases; unmatched junction nucleotides: 10. This CDR3 is CASSPPRTGSYEQYF. The CDR3 DNA sequence: TGTGCCAGCAGTCCACCGAGGACAGGGTCGTACGAGCAGTACTTC.

The gene calls are TRBV28 and TRBJ1-1; D may be TRBD1 (5 bases). Germline CDR1 and CDR2: MDHEN and SYDVKM. The CDR3 has 14 amino acids. V was pared by 6 bases and J by 2 bases, with 13 bases between. This chain's CDR3 is CASSSGSANTEAFF. In nucleotides, the CDR3 is TGTGCCAGCAGCTCAGGGTCCGCTAACACTGAAGCTTTCTTT.

This chain links TRBV19 with TRBJ2-7, with D maybe TRBD1 (5 bases). Trimming left V 5 bases short and J 5 bases short, with 10 bases between. CDR1 is LNHDA and CDR2 is SQIVND in the germline V gene (reference sequence). The length of the CDR3 is 12 residues. The CDR3: CASSPTGDEQYF. Written as DNA, the CDR3 is TGTGCCAGTAGTCCCACAGGAGACGAGCAGTACTTC. The full variable domain, its missing parts supplied by reference TRBV19 and TRBJ2-7, is DGGITQSPKYLFRKEGQNVTLSCEQNLNHDAMYWYRQDPGQGLRLIYYSQIVNDFQKGDIAEGYSVSREKKESFPLTVTSAQKNPTAFYLCASSPTGDEQYFGPGTRLTVT.

This sequence joins TRBV6-5 and TRBJ2-2, with TRBD2 as a possible D gene (6 bases). Germline CDR1 is MNHEY and CDR2 is SVGAGI. The V gene lost 5 bases and the J gene lost 5 bases, with 9 bases spanning the gap. CDR3 length: 13 amino acids. CDR3 in amino acids: CASSQEGTGELFF. CDR3 coding DNA: TGTGCCAGCAGTCAGGAGGGGACCGGGGAGCTGTTTTTT.

This clone was recorded once. V and J are TRBV29-1 and TRBJ2-4, with D perhaps TRBD1 (5 bases). This CDR3 region has 12 residues. V was clipped by 7 bases and J by 1 base, with 8 bases between them. Germline values: CDR1 SQVTM, CDR2 ANQGSEA. In DNA form, the CDR3 reads TGCAGCGCCACAGGCGCCAAAAACATTCAGTACTTC. Amino acids: CSATGAKNIQYF.

The J gene is TRBJ2-1, the V gene TRBV29-1, with 8 bases fitting TRBD2. In germline, CDR1 is SQVTM, CDR2 ANQGSEA. V shed 3 bases, J shed 8 bases, and the junction held 6 bases outside the gene matches. CDR3 length: 13 residues. In DNA, the CDR3 is TGCAGCGTTGACGCGGGAGGCCGGGATGAGCAGTTCTTC. It encodes CSVDAGGRDEQFF.

The rearrangement joins TRBV18 to TRBJ1-2, with D unresolved. V lost 2 bases, J lost 4 bases, and 11 bases lay in between. The length of the CDR3 is 14 residues. Germline CDR1 KGHSH, CDR2 LQKENI. CDR3 nucleotide sequence: TGTGCCAGCTCACCATGCGAGGTTGGCTATGGCTACACCTTC. As protein: CASSPCEVGYGYTF.

V and J are TRBV18 and TRBJ2-7; tentatively, D is TRBD1 (6 bases). Trimming stripped 3 bases from V and 2 bases from J, with 17 bases between. The germline V gene encodes CDR1 KGHSH and CDR2 LQKENI. The CDR3 is 16 residues long. Here the CDR3 DNA reads TGTGCCAGCTCACCTTCCGCCAGGGGACATACCTACGAGCAGTACTTC. The encoded protein is CASSPSARGHTYEQYF.

The genes are TRBV11-3 and TRBJ2-5, with TRBD1 identical over 8 bases. The CDR3 contains 15 residues. CDR1 and CDR2 (germline): SGHNT, YENEEA. V trimming: 7 bases; J trimming: 0 bases; junction bases outside the gene matches: 7. The CDR3 protein is CASNKGQGHQETQYF. In DNA, the CDR3 is TGTGCCAGCAACAAAGGACAGGGCCACCAAGAGACCCAGTACTTC.

The chain uses TRBV6-6 and TRBJ1-2, with TRBD1 identical over 8 bases. The CDR3 length is 15 residues. From germline, CDR1 is MNHNY and CDR2 SVGAGI (reference sequence). The junction had 10 bases not matched to a gene; V was cut back by 2 bases and J by 8 bases. CDR3 loop: CASSYTWTGNNGYTF. DNA for the CDR3: TGTGCCAGCAGTTACACCTGGACAGGGAATAACGGCTACACCTTC.